This T cell receptor beta chain was sequenced for a study of T cell responses to AZD1222 COVID-19 vaccine (dated by TCRdb to 2020 to 2022). About the investigation overall: A total of just over 230 trial participants underwent TCR sequencing, of whom more than 200 had received two doses of AZD1222 and 26 had received two doses of the MenACWY control vaccine. Trial participants were enrolled by age into 18-55, 56-69 and 70-plus year subgroups, with 148, 28 and 57 TCR-sequenced participants respectively.

In the case of this clone: The antigen it recognizes is unknown. Qualities for individual bases were not recorded, and no much larger clone is one base off.

From V the trimming removes 4 bases and from J it removes 2 bases, while the gene matches leave 8 bases of the junction unaccounted for. CDR1 and CDR2 are drawn from the germline V gene: MNHNS, SASEGT. The CDR3 covers 16 residues, taking in both the cysteine and the phenylalanine. The retained sequence is limited to the CDR3, 48 bases, with the frame set at the first base. The intended sense of this specimen's time point label: about 28 days (+/-7) after the second vaccine dose. AZD1222 recipients with second doses at about 4 weeks or about 12 weeks were pooled, because spike-specific TCR depth and breadth did not differ between schedules. Samples from vaccinated people were obtained from the UK trials COV001 and COV002, which included a single-blind randomized controlled phase 2/3 trial of AZD1222 (ChAdOx1 nCoV-19) in healthy adults. Trial participant PBMC samples were collected at day 0 and day 28 after the second dose for TCRbeta chain sequencing.

Beyond this particular receptor, the publication reports: Most participants were white British and females outnumbered males, and the authors suggested that clonal diversity may have been underestimated. After two AZD1222 doses, both the breadth and the depth of spike-specific TCRs were significantly higher than at day 0 and than in MenACWY recipients. The vaccine-associated CD4 TCRs covered the entire spike protein, and the dominant responses fell in regions 160-218 and 743-854. The 56-69-year group was small, and its depth increase did not reach significance, likely because of low power. Because no samples from the day 14 peak response were available, repertoires could be characterized only after the peak T cell response. Epitopes outside the regions mutated in the B.1.351 and B.1.1.7 variants were reportedly recognized by nearly half of the unique spike-specific TCRs. Only 5 to 7 AZD1222 recipients were SARS-CoV-2 seropositive at baseline, limiting conclusions about previously exposed vaccinees.

The CDR3 regions of human TCRbeta chains were analyzed by immunosequencing. On the authors' methods: TCRs in the repertoires were compared against a reference library of SARS-CoV-2-specific TCRs that had been generated with the MIRA antigen-specificity platform. Breadth meant the fraction of unique TCRs that were SARS-CoV-2-associated, whereas depth meant the fraction of total T cells that were SARS-CoV-2-associated. Using the MIRA data, each spike-specific TCR was assigned both to the spike region to which the TCR was reactive and to a CD4 or CD8 class. Log10-transformed breadth and depth values were compared by one-way ANOVA with Sidak's multiple comparisons tests. The table was pulled from immuneACCESS by TCRdb, which kept in-frame rearrangements only. Such tables lose some clones; where checked, under half of the loss comes from unresolved V genes, and the rest has no known cause. That table gives V, J and clone size, and the DNA gave D and trimming. This sample gives some 130,000 clones in total; around 90% of them show up just once. Together, the top ten hold around 5% of the sample.

This TCR was sampled from an adult who received the AZD1222 COVID-19 vaccine. The source material was peripheral blood, sampled 28 days after the second AZD1222 dose. The sequence is built from TRBV6-1 and TRBJ2-7; 10 of the junction bases match TRBD2. The CDR3 protein sequence reads: CASSGTGLAVPYEQYF. The sequenced DNA is TGTGCCAGCAGTGGCACAGGACTAGCGGTTCCCTACGAGCAGTACTTC.